The 25 T cell receptor beta chains given below trace back to one sample, sequenced in a study of relationships among human T cell subsets. Anti-CD45RA microbeads isolated naive and transitional T cells from pooled CD4+ and CD8+ cells. Semiquantitative ARM-PCR amplified T cell receptor alpha and beta CDR3 regions from mRNA. ARM-PCR used tagged nested gene-specific primers, then communal superprimers for exponential amplification. TCRdb processed the multiplex PCR reads anew with MiXCR; each CDR3 protein has one entry. This repertoire shows roughly 7,600 distinct CDR3 sequences, 55% to 75% found once; its top ten account for about half. The sample was naive and transitional (CD45RA+) T cells sorted from blood. The receptor source for this set is a man aged 35 to 55 in good health.

The chain links TRBV25-1 to TRBJ2-4; tentative D call: TRBD2 (5 bases). Germline assignment: CDR1 MGHDK and CDR2 SYGVNS. V gave up 1 base and J gave up 6 bases, with 13 bases separating them. The CDR3 is 15 residues long. CDR3 sequence: CASSESFDGGNIQYF. CDR3 sequence (DNA): TGTGCCAGCAGTGAATCTTTTGATGGAGGAAACATTCAGTACTTC.

This rearrangement joins TRBV18 to TRBJ2-3, with TRBD1 as a possible D gene (6 bases). CDR1 and CDR2 from the germline V gene are KGHSH and LQKENI. V lost 5 bases to trimming and J lost 5 bases, with 20 bases between them. This CDR3 region has 16 residues. The CDR3 loop is CASSSTPGEREDTQYF. CDR3 bases: TGTGCCAGCTCATCAACCCCAGGGGAGAGGGAAGATACGCAGTATTTT.

The CDR3 region has the DNA TGCGCCAGCGCGCGCACTAGCGGGGGCCGGTTGAACAATGAGCAGTTCTTC. It specifies CASARTSGGRLNNEQFF. This chain connects TRBV10-2 to TRBJ2-1; 11 nucleotides agree with TRBD2. Germline V gene data show CDR1 as WSHSY and CDR2 as SAAADI. The CDR3 is made up of 17 amino acids. V lost 8 bases, J lost 5 bases, and 14 bases stayed unmatched.

The V call is TRBV15, the J call TRBJ1-5; no clear D gene. This CDR3 is built from 12 residues. CDR1 is LNHNV, CDR2 YYDKDF, per germline (reference sequence). Trimming took off 0 bases at V and 9 bases at J, with 6 bases between the two ends. The CDR3: CATSREQLPQHF. In DNA, the CDR3 is TGTGCCACCAGCAGAGAACAGCTGCCCCAGCATTTT.

The chain employs TRBV11-2 and TRBJ1-2; D gene unclear. The CDR3 is made up of 11 amino acids. Germline V gene data show CDR1 as SGHAT and CDR2 as FQNNGV. The ends were cut back, 5 bases at V and 8 bases at J, with 9 bases in the middle. This chain's CDR3 is CASSNSGGYTF. In nucleotides, the CDR3 is TGTGCCAGCAGCAATTCCGGGGGCTACACCTTC.

On this clonotype: A junction end diverges from the germline sequence, so it may reflect a read error. The chain combines TRBV4-1 with TRBJ2-1, with D possibly called TRBD1 or TRBD2 (5 bases each). The CDR3 runs to 15 residues. Germline V gene lookup returns CDR1 MGHRA and CDR2 YSYEKL. The CDR3 reads CTSSQRTLPEDEQFF. The DNA for the CDR3 is TGCACCAGCAGCCAGCGGACACTACCAGAGGATGAGCAGTTCTTC.

The gene calls are TRBV28 and TRBJ1-5; D not certain. The CDR3 loop spans 15 amino acids. V was clipped by 4 bases and J by 0 bases, with 10 bases between them. In germline, CDR1 is MDHEN, CDR2 SYDVKM. The CDR3 DNA reads TGTGCCAGCAGTTCAGATTTGAATAGCAATCAGCCCCAGCATTTT. Its translation: CASSSDLNSNQPQHF.

The count of this clonotype is one. A much larger clonotype is one base distant, so this may be a read error. J is TRBJ2-7 and V is TRBV7-9; D might be TRBD2 (5 bases). CDR3 length: 15 residues. The V gene's germline CDR1 is SEHNR and CDR2 FQNEAQ (reference sequence). For the CDR3, the DNA is TGTGCCAGCAGCTTAGTCCCGGGAACCTCCTACGGGCAGTACTTC. This codes for CASSLVPGTSYGQYF.

This clonotype has a single count. This chain joins TRBV11-2 and TRBJ1-6, with D possibly being TRBD1 (5 bases). The CDR3 sequence is 16 residues long. Germline V gives CDR1 SGHAT, CDR2 FQNNGV. Trimming shortened V by 5 bases and J by 7 bases, and 18 bases separated the two germline ends. CDR3 DNA: TGTGCCAGCAGCCCTATCGGGGGTCTCGGGAATTCACCCCTCCACTTT. It codes for CASSPIGGLGNSPLHF.

The chain has TRBV4-1 and TRBJ1-5, with D perhaps TRBD1 (6 bases). Trimming pared 0 bases from V and 7 bases from J, leaving 13 bases between. The CDR3 runs 15 residues. In germline, CDR1 is MGHRA, CDR2 YSYEKL. The CDR3 coding sequence is TGCGCCAGCAGCCAAGATTGGGGGCTAGAACAGCCCCAGCATTTT. This encodes CASSQDWGLEQPQHF.

CDR3 residues: CASRFGNYDEQFF. DNA of the CDR3: TGCGCCAGCAGGTTCGGGAATTATGATGAGCAGTTCTTC. The chain carries TRBV5-1 and TRBJ2-1, with a weak D call TRBD2 (5 bases). Germline CDR1 reads SGHRS; CDR2 reads YFSETQ. The CDR3 is 13 amino acids. V lost 5 bases, J lost 8 bases, and 14 bases lay in between. The full variable domain, its missing parts supplied by reference TRBV5-1 and TRBJ2-1, is KAGVTQTPRYLIKTRGQQVTLSCSPISGHRSVSWYQQTPGQGLQFLFEYFSETQRNKGNFPGRFSGRQFSNSRSEMNVSTLELGDSALYLCASRFGNYDEQFFGPGTRLTVL.

This clonotype was counted between two and nine times. This chain links TRBV9 with TRBJ2-2; TRBD1 might be the D (6 bases). V lost 0 bases to trimming and J lost 7 bases, with 10 bases between them. This CDR3 is built from 14 residues. Germline V gene data show CDR1 as SGDLS and CDR2 as YYNGEE. The DNA of the CDR3 is TGTGCCAGCAGCGTAGCTAAAGGGGGCGGGGAGCTGTTTTTT. This sequence encodes CASSVAKGGGELFF.

V and J are TRBV12-3 or TRBV12-4 and TRBJ2-3; tentative D call: TRBD2 (6 bases). The CDR3 length is 12 residues. V dropped 8 bases and J dropped 0 bases, with 6 bases sitting between them. The CDR3 sequence: CASGGSTDTQYF. The DNA of the CDR3 is TGTGCCAGCGGAGGGAGCACAGATACGCAGTATTTT.

The chain combines TRBV7-3 with TRBJ2-1; 7 nucleotides line up with TRBD1. Germline values: CDR1 SGHTA, CDR2 FQGTGA. CDR3 length equals 16 residues. The junction had 9 bases not matched to a gene; V was cut back by 1 base and J by 6 bases. The CDR3 spells CASSLSPTGPVNEQFF. The CDR3 DNA is TGTGCCAGCAGCTTAAGCCCGACAGGGCCGGTCAATGAGCAGTTCTTC.

The chain joins TRBV7-3 to TRBJ1-1; no clear D gene. The CDR3 consists of 14 residues. From germline, CDR1 is SGHTA and CDR2 FQGTGA. V lost 7 bases and J lost 5, with 17 bases in between. This chain's CDR3 is CASILREGLTEAFF. CDR3 in DNA: TGTGCCAGCATCCTAAGAGAGGGTTTAACTGAAGCTTTCTTT.

This chain links TRBV5-1 with TRBJ1-1, with D possibly being TRBD1 (5 bases). Germline loops: CDR1 SGHRS, CDR2 YFSETQ. V lost 0 bases, J lost 0 bases, and 12 bases lay in between. The CDR3 is made up of 16 amino acids. CDR3 coding DNA: TGCGCCAGCAGCTTGGAAGGGACGACCATGAACACTGAAGCTTTCTTT. Its protein product is CASSLEGTTMNTEAFF.

This chain joins TRBV6-6 and TRBJ1-1; D unclear. This CDR3 region has 17 residues. Trimming removed 6 bases from V and 7 bases from J, with 27 bases in between. The germline V gene has CDR1 MNHNY and CDR2 SVGAGI (reference sequence). CDR3 sequence (DNA): TGTGCCAGCAGACCACCCCCCGGGCGTACGTGGGGTGATGAAGCTTTCTTT. Protein sequence: CASRPPPGRTWGDEAFF.

The rearrangement uses TRBV10-3 and TRBJ1-2; TRBD1 aligns across 9 bases. Trimming cost V 2 bases and J 5 bases; bases outside gene matches: 3. Per germline, CDR1 ENHRY and CDR2 SYGVKD. The CDR3 is 14 amino acids. CDR3: CAISEATGGYGYTF. In DNA form, the CDR3 reads TGTGCCATCAGTGAGGCGACAGGGGGATATGGCTACACCTTC.

The chain carries TRBV7-9 and TRBJ2-7; D ambiguous. Germline loops: CDR1 SEHNR, CDR2 FQNEAQ (reference sequence). This CDR3 has 15 residues. Trimming left V 0 bases short and J 3 bases short, with 12 bases between. The CDR3 region is CASSLAYLQNYEQYF. The CDR3 DNA reads TGTGCCAGCAGCTTAGCTTATTTACAGAACTACGAGCAGTACTTC.

This chain joins TRBV28 and TRBJ2-1, with TRBD1 matching 7 bases. The CDR3 spans 15 residues. CDR1 is MDHEN, CDR2 SYDVKM, per germline. V was clipped by 10 bases and J by 7 bases; unmatched bases: 16. For the CDR3, the DNA is TGTGCCACGTTCCACAGGGGTTCTGTGGGGAATGAGCAGTTCTTC. Translated: CATFHRGSVGNEQFF. Full variable domain (missing parts from reference TRBV28 and TRBJ2-1): DVKVTQSSRYLVKRTGEKVFLECVQDMDHENMFWYRQDPGLGLRLIYFSYDVKMKEKGDIPEGYSVSREKKERFSLILESASTNQTSMYLCATFHRGSVGNEQFFGPGTRLTVL.

The chain carries TRBV10-3 and TRBJ2-7; 10 bases are shared with TRBD1. Germline values: CDR1 ENHRY, CDR2 SYGVKD. The CDR3 has 16 residues. V lost 4 bases, J lost 3 bases, and 9 bases stayed unmatched. The CDR3: CAISGDTGTGVYEQYF. As DNA, the CDR3 is TGTGCCATCAGTGGGGACACCGGGACAGGGGTCTACGAGCAGTACTTC.

The chain joins TRBV7-9 to TRBJ2-1; D call uncertain. The V gene lost 5 bases and the J gene lost 7 bases, with 9 bases spanning the gap. Germline V CDR1 and CDR2: SEHNR, FQNEAQ (reference sequence). The CDR3 runs 12 residues. CDR3 in DNA: TGTGCCAGCAGCCTAAATATGAATGAGCAGTTCTTC. This codes for CASSLNMNEQFF.

The chain employs TRBV28 and TRBJ1-1, with no clear D. This CDR3 region has 16 residues. Germline CDR1 is MDHEN and CDR2 is SYDVKM. Trimming stripped 5 bases from V and 1 base from J, with 17 bases between. CDR3 loop: CASSPLPLTANTEAFF. The CDR3 DNA sequence: TGTGCCAGCAGTCCTTTACCCCTCACAGCGAACACTGAAGCTTTCTTT.

The V gene is TRBV20-1, the J gene TRBJ1-2, with 7 bases lining up with TRBD1. From germline, CDR1 is DFQATT and CDR2 SNEGSKA (reference sequence). Unmatched junction bases numbered 14, after V lost 5 bases and J lost 2 bases. There are 16 residues in the CDR3. The CDR3 DNA reads as TGCAGTGCTGAGGGGCAGACAGGGTGGAGGAACTATGGCTACACCTTC. Translated, it gives CSAEGQTGWRNYGYTF.

This clonotype has a single count. This sequence joins TRBV6-6 and TRBJ2-7, with D maybe TRBD1 (5 bases). The V gene's germline CDR1 is MNHNY and CDR2 SVGAGI (reference sequence). CDR3 length: 12 amino acids. The V gene lost 8 bases and the J gene lost 0 bases, with 8 bases spanning the gap. The CDR3 reads CASGDSSYEQYF. The CDR3 region has the DNA TGTGCCAGCGGTGACAGCTCCTACGAGCAGTACTTC.